This T cell receptor (beta chain) was sequenced for a study of T-cell reconstitution after alpha-beta-depleted transplantation in children. Notes on the study in general: Fresh T-cell production supplied most of the T-cell counts and diversity seen one year after transplant. Several patients had high TCRbeta diversity at day 60; it came from surviving recipient T cells and thymic progenitors. In patients about two months after transplant, alpha-beta T cells reportedly arose from several hundred expanded graft clones.

Germline CDR1 LNHDA, CDR2 SQIVND (reference sequence). The CDR3 extends over 14 amino acids. The V end lost 5 bases, the J end lost 5 bases, and 16 bases lay between the germline ends. The sample holds many counts of this clonotype. The antigen is undetermined. TCRbeta library preparation incorporated unique molecular identifiers. TCRdb fed the PCR reads into MiXCR, producing one record per CDR3 protein. The sample shows tens of thousands of distinct CDR3 sequences, 6.3% of them seen only once. The rearrangement joins TRBV19 to TRBJ2-7; D unresolved. This clonotype was obtained from a male patient younger than 18 who had a stem cell transplant for acute myeloid leukemia, so the T cells may come from the graft donor. The material sequenced was PBMCs, mostly from graft donor cells, taken 180 days after TCRalphabeta/CD19-depleted stem cell transplant. DNA for the CDR3: TGTGCCAGTAGTCGTACGTCGGTTTTGAACGAGCAGTACTTC. Its translation: CASSRTSVLNEQYF.